The table lists the clone carrying this TCR beta chain with a few counts. Its target is unknown. Authors of the study amplified TCR beta CDR3 regions from RNA transcripts. The primer set for the first-round RT-PCR of the TCR CDR3 was HTBI. One entry per CDR3 protein results from TCRdb running MiXCR on the multiplex PCR reads. In the table there are about half a million distinct CDR3 sequences, nearly 20% of which are singletons. This sample was taken from a study of T cells in Graves' hyperthyroidism and ophthalmopathy. Overall study results and limits: A model using 13 V-J features told ophthalmopathy apart from stable hyperthyroidism. Blood also showed most of the thyroid clonotypes that were expanded above 0.001.

Germline CDR1 is SGHRS and CDR2 is YFSETQ. There are 16 residues in the CDR3. The V segment lost 4 bases and the J segment 5 bases; nucleotides outside the gene matches: 7. Sequenced: blood. The receptor's source is a middle-aged man with Graves' ophthalmopathy. J is TRBJ2-2 and V is TRBV5-1, with TRBD2 matching over 11 bases. CDR3 coding DNA: TGCGCCAGCAGCGGTACTAGCGGGAGAGTAACCGGGGAGCTGTTTTTT. It yields the protein CASSGTSGRVTGELFF.